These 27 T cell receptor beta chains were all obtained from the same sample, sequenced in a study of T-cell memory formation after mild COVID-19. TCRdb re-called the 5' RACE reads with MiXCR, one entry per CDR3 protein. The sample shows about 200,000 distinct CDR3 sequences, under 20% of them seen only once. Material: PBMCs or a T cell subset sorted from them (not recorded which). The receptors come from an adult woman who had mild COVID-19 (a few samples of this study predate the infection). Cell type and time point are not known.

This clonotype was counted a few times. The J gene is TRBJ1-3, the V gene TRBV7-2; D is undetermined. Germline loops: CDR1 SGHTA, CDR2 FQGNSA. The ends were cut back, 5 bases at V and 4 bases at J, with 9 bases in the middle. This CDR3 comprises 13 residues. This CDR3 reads CASSPRWGNTIYF. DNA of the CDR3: TGTGCCAGCAGCCCTCGGTGGGGAAACACCATATATTTT.

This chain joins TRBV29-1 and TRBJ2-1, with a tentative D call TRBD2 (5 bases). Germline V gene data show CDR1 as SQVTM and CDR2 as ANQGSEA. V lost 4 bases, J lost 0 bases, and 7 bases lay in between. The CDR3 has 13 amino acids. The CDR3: CSVGRGSYNEQFF. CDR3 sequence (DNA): TGCAGCGTTGGTCGGGGCTCCTACAATGAGCAGTTCTTC.

In nucleotides, the CDR3 is TGTGCCAGCAGCTCAGGGGAGAATCAGCCCCAGCATTTT. Protein: CASSSGENQPQHF. The chain recombines TRBV7-2 with TRBJ1-5; D may be TRBD1 (6 bases). Deletions cut 4 bases from V and 4 bases from J, with 8 bases between. Germline V lookup: CDR1 SGHTA, CDR2 FQGNSA. This CDR3 comprises 13 residues.

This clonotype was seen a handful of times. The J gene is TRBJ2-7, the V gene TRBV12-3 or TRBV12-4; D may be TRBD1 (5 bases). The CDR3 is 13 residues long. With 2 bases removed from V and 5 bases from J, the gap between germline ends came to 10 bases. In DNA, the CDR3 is TGTGCCAGCAGTTTAAGCAGGGTAGACGAGCAGTACTTC. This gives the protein CASSLSRVDEQYF.

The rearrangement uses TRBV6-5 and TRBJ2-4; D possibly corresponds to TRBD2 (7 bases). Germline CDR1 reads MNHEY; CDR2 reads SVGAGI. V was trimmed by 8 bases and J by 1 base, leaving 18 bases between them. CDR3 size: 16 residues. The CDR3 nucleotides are TGTGCCAGCCATAGCGCGGGGGCAGGGGCCAAAAACATTCAGTACTTC. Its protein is CASHSAGAGAKNIQYF.

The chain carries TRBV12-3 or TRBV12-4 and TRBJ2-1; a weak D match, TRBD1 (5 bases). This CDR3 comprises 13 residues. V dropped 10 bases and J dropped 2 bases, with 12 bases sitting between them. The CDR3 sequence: CAIGERTYNEQFF. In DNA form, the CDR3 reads TGTGCCATAGGGGAAAGGACCTACAATGAGCAGTTCTTC.

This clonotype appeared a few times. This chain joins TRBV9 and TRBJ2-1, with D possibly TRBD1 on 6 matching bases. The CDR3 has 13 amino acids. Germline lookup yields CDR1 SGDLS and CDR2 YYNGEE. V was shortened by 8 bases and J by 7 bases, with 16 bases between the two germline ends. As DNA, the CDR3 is TGTGCCAGAAAGGGGGAGATTCGGAATGAGCAGTTCTTC. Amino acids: CARKGEIRNEQFF.

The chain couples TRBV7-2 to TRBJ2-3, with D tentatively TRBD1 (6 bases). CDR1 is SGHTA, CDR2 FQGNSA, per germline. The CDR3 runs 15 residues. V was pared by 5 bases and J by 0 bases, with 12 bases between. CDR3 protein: CASSPDSSSTDTQYF. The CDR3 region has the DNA TGTGCCAGCAGCCCGGACAGCTCTAGCACAGATACGCAGTATTTT.

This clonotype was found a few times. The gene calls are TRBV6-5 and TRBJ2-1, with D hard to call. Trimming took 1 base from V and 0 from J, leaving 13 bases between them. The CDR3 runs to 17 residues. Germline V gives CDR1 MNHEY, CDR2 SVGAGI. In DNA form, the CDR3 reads TGTGCCAGCAGTTACTTTCGTGGCAAGAGCTCCTACAATGAGCAGTTCTTC. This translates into CASSYFRGKSSYNEQFF.

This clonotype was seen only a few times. The DNA of the CDR3 is TGCGCCAGCAGCCAAGGGAGTCTCGTTAGCACAGATACGCAGTATTTT. It codes for CASSQGSLVSTDTQYF. The chain recombines TRBV4-1 with TRBJ2-3; D unclear. The V gene's germline CDR1 is MGHRA and CDR2 YSYEKL. V shed 1 base and J shed 0 bases, with 11 bases lying between them. The CDR3 is made up of 16 amino acids.

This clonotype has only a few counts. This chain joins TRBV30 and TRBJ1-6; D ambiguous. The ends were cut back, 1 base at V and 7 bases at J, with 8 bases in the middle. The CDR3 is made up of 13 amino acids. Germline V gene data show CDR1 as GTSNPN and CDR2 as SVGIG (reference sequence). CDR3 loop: CAWSASRNSPLHF. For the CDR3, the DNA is TGTGCCTGGAGTGCGAGCCGAAATTCACCCCTCCACTTT.

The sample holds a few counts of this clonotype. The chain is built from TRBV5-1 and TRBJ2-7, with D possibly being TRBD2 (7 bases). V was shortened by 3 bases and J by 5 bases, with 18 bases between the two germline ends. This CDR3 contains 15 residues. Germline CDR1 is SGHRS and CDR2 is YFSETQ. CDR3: CASSSSEGGLNEQYF. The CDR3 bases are TGCGCCAGCAGCTCGTCGGAGGGGGGGCTCAACGAGCAGTACTTC.

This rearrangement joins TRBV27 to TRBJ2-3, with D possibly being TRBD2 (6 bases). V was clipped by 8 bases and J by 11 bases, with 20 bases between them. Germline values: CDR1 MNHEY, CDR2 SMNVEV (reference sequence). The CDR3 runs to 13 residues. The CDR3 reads CASAKNEGREQYF. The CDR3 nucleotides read TGTGCCAGCGCCAAAAACGAGGGGCGGGAGCAGTATTTT.

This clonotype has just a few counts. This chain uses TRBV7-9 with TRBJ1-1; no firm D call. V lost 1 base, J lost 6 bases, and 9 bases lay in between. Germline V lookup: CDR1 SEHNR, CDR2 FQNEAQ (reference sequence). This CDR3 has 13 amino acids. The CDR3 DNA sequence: TGTGCCAGCAGCTTAGGCCGATTACCTGAAGCTTTCTTT. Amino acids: CASSLGRLPEAFF.

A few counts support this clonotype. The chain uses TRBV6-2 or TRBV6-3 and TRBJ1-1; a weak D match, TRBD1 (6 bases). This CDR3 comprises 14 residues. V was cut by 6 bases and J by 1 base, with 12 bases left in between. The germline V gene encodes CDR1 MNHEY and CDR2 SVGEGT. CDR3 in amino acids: CASREGGRNTEAFF. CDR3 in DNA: TGTGCCAGCAGGGAAGGGGGGCGGAACACTGAAGCTTTCTTT.

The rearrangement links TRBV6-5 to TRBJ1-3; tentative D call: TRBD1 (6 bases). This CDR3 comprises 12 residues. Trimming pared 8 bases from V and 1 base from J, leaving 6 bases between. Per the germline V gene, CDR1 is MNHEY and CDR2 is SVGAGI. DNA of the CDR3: TGTGCCAGCGGACAGTCTGGAAACACCATATATTTT. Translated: CASGQSGNTIYF.

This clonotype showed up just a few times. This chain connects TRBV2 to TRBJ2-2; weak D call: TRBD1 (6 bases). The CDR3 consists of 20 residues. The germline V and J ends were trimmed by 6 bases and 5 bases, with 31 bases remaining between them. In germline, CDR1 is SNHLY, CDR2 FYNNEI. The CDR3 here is CASRQELLTGPPMRTGELFF. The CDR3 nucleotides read TGTGCCAGCAGACAAGAACTCCTGACAGGACCCCCCATGAGGACCGGGGAGCTGTTTTTT.

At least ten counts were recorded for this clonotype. The CDR3 DNA is TGTGCCAGCAGTTTAGGGACCCCCTACGAGCAGTACTTC. Protein product: CASSLGTPYEQYF. This rearrangement joins TRBV12-3 or TRBV12-4 to TRBJ2-7; D is unclear. The CDR3 has 13 amino acids. The V end lost 1 base, the J end lost 2 bases, and 6 bases lay between the germline ends.

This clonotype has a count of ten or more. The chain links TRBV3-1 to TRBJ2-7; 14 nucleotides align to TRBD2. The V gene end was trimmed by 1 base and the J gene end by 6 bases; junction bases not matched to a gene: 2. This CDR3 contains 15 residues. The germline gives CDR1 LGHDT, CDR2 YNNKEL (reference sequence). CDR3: CASSQGGTSGGEQYF. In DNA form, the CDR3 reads TGTGCCAGCAGCCAAGGGGGGACTAGCGGGGGCGAGCAGTACTTC.

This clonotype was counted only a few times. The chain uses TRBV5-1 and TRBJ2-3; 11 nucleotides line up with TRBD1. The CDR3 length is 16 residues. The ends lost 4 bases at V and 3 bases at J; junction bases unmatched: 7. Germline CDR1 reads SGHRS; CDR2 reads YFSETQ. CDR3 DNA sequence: TGCGCCAGCAGCCTGGACAGGGGGCATATGACAGATACGCAGTATTTT. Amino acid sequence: CASSLDRGHMTDTQYF.

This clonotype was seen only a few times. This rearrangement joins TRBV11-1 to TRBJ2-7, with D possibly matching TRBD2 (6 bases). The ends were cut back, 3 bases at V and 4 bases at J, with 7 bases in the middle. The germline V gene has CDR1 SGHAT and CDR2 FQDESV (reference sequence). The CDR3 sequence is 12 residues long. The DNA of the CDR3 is TGTGCCAGCAGCTTGCGGGAATACGAGCAGTACTTC. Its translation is CASSLREYEQYF.

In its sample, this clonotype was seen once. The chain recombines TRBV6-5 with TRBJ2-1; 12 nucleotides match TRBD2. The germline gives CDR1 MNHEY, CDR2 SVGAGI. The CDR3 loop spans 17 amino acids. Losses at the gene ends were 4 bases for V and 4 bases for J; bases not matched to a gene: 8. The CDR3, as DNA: TGTGCCAGCAGTTCATTGTCGACTAGCGGGAGATACAATGAGCAGTTCTTC. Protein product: CASSSLSTSGRYNEQFF.

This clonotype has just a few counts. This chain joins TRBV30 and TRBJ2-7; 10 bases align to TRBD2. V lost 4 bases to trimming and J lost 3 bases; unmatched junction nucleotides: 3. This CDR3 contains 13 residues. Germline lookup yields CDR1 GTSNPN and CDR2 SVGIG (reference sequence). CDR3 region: CAWKAGGLYEQYF. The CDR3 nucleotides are TGTGCCTGGAAAGCGGGGGGGCTCTACGAGCAGTACTTC.

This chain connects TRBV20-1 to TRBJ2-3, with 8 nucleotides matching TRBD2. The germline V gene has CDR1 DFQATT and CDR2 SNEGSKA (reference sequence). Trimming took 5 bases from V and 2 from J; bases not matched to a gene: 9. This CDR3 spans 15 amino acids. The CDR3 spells CSARLRGGITDTQYF. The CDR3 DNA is TGCAGTGCTCGGCTACGGGGGGGGATCACAGATACGCAGTATTTT.

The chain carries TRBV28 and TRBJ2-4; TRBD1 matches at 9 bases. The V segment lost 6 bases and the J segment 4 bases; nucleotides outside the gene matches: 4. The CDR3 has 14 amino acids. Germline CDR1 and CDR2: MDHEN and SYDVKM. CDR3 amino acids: CASSQTGGKNIQYF. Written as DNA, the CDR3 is TGTGCCAGCAGCCAGACAGGGGGTAAAAACATTCAGTACTTC. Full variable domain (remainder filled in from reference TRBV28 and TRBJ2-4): DVKVTQSSRYLVKRTGEKVFLECVQDMDHENMFWYRQDPGLGLRLIYFSYDVKMKEKGDIPEGYSVSREKKERFSLILESASTNQTSMYLCASSQTGGKNIQYFGAGTRLSVL.

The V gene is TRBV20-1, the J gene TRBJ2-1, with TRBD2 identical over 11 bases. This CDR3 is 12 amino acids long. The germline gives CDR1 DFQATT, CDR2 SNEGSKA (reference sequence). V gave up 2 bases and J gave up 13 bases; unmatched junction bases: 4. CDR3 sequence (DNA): TGCAGTGCTAGACTAGCGGGGGGTCCTCAGTTCTTC. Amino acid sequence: CSARLAGGPQFF.

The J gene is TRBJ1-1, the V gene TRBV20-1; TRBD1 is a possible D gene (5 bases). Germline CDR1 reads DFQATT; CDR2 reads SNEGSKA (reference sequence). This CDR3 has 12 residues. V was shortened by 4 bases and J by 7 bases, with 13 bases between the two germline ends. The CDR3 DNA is TGCAGTGCTACCCGAAAGGGGAGTGAAGCTTTCTTT. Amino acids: CSATRKGSEAFF.